What follows describes a single T cell receptor (beta chain). This specimen comes from a study of regulatory T cells in long-lasting Graves disease. The CDR3 sequence is 13 residues long. Germline CDR1 reads DFQATT; CDR2 reads SNEGSKA (reference sequence). The V and J ends lost 4 bases and 4 bases respectively, with 14 bases between them. Time point of the sample: persistent/refractory GD, antithyroid drugs over 5 years with positive TRAb. Construction of the TCR library relied on RNA isolated from PBMCs. A blood draw put about 10 milliliters of peripheral blood into EDTA tubes. Both iRepertoire HTBI primers and Arm-PCR of CDR3 regions were used to build the TCR beta libraries. MiXCR, run by TCRdb on the multiplex PCR reads, gives a single entry per CDR3 protein. The repertoire holds about 460,000 distinct CDR3 sequences, with about 20% as singletons.

This clonotype was sampled from a female donor with Graves disease. The sample consisted of peripheral blood mononuclear cells (PBMCs), taken when the disease was refractory, from a patient treated with antithyroid drugs. The chain has TRBV20-1 and TRBJ2-7; a weak D match, TRBD2 (5 bases). The CDR3 region has the DNA TGCAGTGCTATAGGTGGGAGTTGGTACGAGCAGTACTTC. It yields the protein CSAIGGSWYEQYF.